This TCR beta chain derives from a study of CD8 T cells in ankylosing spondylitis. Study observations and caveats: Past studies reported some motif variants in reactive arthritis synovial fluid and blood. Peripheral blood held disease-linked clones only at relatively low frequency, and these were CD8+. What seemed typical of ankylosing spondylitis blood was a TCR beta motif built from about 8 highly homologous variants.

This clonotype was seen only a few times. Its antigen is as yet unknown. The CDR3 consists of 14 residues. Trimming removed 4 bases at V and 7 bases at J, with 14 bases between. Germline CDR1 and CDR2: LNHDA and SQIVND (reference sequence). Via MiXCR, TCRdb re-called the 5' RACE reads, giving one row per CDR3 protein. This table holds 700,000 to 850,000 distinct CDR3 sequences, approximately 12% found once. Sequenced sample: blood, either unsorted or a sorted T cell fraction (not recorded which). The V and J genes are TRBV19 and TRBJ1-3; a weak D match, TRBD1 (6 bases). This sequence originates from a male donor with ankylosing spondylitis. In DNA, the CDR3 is TGTGCCAGTAGTACGGAAGGACAGTCGAACACCATATATTTT. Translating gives CASSTEGQSNTIYF. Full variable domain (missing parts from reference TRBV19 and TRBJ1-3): DGGITQSPKYLFRKEGQNVTLSCEQNLNHDAMYWYRQDPGQGLRLIYYSQIVNDFQKGDIAEGYSVSREKKESFPLTVTSAQKNPTAFYLCASSTEGQSNTIYFGEGSWLTVV.